The subject of this entry is one T cell receptor (beta chain). What it binds is not known. The data were taken from a study of OX40 agonist ivuxolimab in advanced cancers. Study overall: Patients received ivuxolimab, an intravenous treatment, every 2 weeks at 0.01 to 10 mg/kg.

It was autoimmune disease history or systemic immunosuppression that excluded patients. Study results and limitations: It was not determined which antigens were specifically recognized by the peripheral T cells that had undergone clonal expansion. Among patients with partial responses at 0.1-3.0 mg/kg, clonal expansion was among the lowest.

The data were produced by immunoSEQ multiplex PCR, yet TCRdb's version contains in-frame clones alone and is incomplete. In the table there are approximately 100,000 clones, around 90% of which are singletons. The input for sequencing was CD4+ or CD8+ T cells sorted from blood, taken in a trial of the OX40 agonist ivuxolimab. The clonotype comes from an adult with an advanced solid tumor such as melanoma, head and neck, liver or kidney cancer.

The CDR3 DNA reads as TGTGCCAGCAGATACAGGGAGAACACTGAAGCTTTCTTT. Amino acid sequence: CASRYRENTEAFF. The chain links TRBV27 to TRBJ1-1, with D possibly matching TRBD1 (6 bases). The CDR3 runs 13 residues. Germline loops: CDR1 MNHEY, CDR2 SMNVEV (reference sequence). V was pared by 6 bases and J by 1 base, with 9 bases between.